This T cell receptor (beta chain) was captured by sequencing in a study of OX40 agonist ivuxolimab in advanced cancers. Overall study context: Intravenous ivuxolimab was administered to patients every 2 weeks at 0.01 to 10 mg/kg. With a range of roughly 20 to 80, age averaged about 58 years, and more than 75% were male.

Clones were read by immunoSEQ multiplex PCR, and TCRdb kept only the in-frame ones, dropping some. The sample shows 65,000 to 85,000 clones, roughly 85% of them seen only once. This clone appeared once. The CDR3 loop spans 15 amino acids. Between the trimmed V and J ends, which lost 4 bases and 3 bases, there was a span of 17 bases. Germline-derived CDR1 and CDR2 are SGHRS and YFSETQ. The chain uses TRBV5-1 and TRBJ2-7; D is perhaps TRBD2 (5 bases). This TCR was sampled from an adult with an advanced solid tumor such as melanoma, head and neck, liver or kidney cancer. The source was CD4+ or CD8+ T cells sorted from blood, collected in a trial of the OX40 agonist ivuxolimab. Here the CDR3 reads CASSRGPTGNYEQYF. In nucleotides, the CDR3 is TGCGCCAGCAGCAGAGGGCCGACGGGGAACTACGAGCAGTACTTC. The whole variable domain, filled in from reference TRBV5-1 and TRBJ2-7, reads KAGVTQTPRYLIKTRGQQVTLSCSPISGHRSVSWYQQTPGQGLQFLFEYFSETQRNKGNFPGRFSGRQFSNSRSEMNVSTLELGDSALYLCASSRGPTGNYEQYFGPGTRLTVT.